The rows below give T cell receptor beta chains drawn from one sample of a study of regulatory T cells in long-lasting Graves disease. TCRdb independently ran MiXCR on the multiplex PCR reads; one entry per CDR3 protein. The table lists about 460,000 distinct CDR3 sequences, roughly 22% of them singletons, with 10% to 15% in the top ten. The sample was peripheral blood mononuclear cells (PBMCs), taken when the disease was refractory, from a patient treated with antithyroid drugs. The receptors derive from a female donor with Graves disease. The CDR3 runs from the conserved cysteine through the conserved F or W. Fields, in order: clone size, V gene, D gene, J gene, CDR3 DNA, CDR3 protein. A D gene is named only where the DNA matches it firmly. Clone size is shown for a subset of rows, as once, few, many or a class of expanded clone.

few	TRBV27	TRBD1	TRBJ1-4	TGTGCCAGCAGTTCACAGACAGGGAGGAATGAAAAACTGTTTTTT	CASSSQTGRNEKLFF
many	TRBV28	TRBD2	TRBJ2-7	TGTGCCAGCAGTCTAATAGGACTAGCGGGAGAGGCCCGGGGTTACGAGCAGTACTTC	CASSLIGLAGEARGYEQYF
few	TRBV30	-	TRBJ2-7	TGTGCCTGGAGTACCGGAGGTGATTCCCACGAGCAGTACTTC	CAWSTGGDSHEQYF
many	TRBV7-2	-	TRBJ1-2	TGTGCCAGCAGCTTAGACATCGTCGGGGGCTACACCTTC	CASSLDIVGGYTF
few	TRBV30	TRBD1	TRBJ1-4	TGTGCCTGGAGTCCCCAGGGGGCTTATGAAAAACTGTTTTTT	CAWSPQGAYEKLFF
-	TRBV11-1	-	TRBJ2-3	TGTGCCAGCAGCTTAGCGCGGGGTTTCACAGATACGCAGTATTTT	CASSLARGFTDTQYF
many	TRBV6-2/TRBV6-3	-	TRBJ2-7	TGTGCCAGCAGCCTCAGGGTTATCTACGAGCAGTACTTC	CASSLRVIYEQYF
many	TRBV20-1	-	TRBJ2-5	TGCAGTGCAGGTTCAGCAGGCGCAGAGACCCAGTACTTC	CSAGSAGAETQYF
-	TRBV7-2	-	TRBJ1-1	TGTGCCAGCAGCGAGGGGGGAGGGACTGAAGCTTTCTTT	CASSEGGGTEAFF
many	TRBV9	TRBD1	TRBJ1-2	TGTGCCAGCAGCGTAGACACAGGGGACGGCTACACCTTC	CASSVDTGDGYTF
few	TRBV7-9	TRBD1	TRBJ1-5	TGTGCCAGCAGCCCCAACAGGGGTAGGGGCAATCAGCCCCAGCATTTT	CASSPNRGRGNQPQHF
many	TRBV28	TRBD1	TRBJ1-5	TGTGCCAGCAGTTCAGGACAGGGGGTTGGTCAGCCCCAGCATTTT	CASSSGQGVGQPQHF
-	TRBV7-9	-	TRBJ2-3	TGTGCCAGCAGCCCTATCTCTGCCACAGATACGCAGTATTTT	CASSPISATDTQYF
-	TRBV19	-	TRBJ1-1	TGTGCCAGTAGCACACAGGGAGCCCCGAAGCTGTTCTTT	CASSTQGAPKLFF
many	TRBV28	TRBD2	TRBJ2-5	TGTGCCAGCAGTACCTCGGGACTAGAGGAGACCCAGTACTTC	CASSTSGLEETQYF
-	TRBV12-3/TRBV12-4	-	TRBJ1-3	TGTGCCGGGGGACGTATGAGCTCTGGAAACACCATATATTTT	CAGGRMSSGNTIYF
-	TRBV2	TRBD2	TRBJ2-3	TGTGCCAGCACCCCCCGCGGGAGAGTAGATACGCAGTATTTT	CASTPRGRVDTQYF
few	TRBV30	TRBD1	TRBJ2-5	TGTGCCTGGAGTGTAATAGGGGGCGCAGGGACCCAGTACTTC	CAWSVIGGAGTQYF
few	TRBV30	TRBD1	TRBJ1-5	TGTGCCTGGAGTCAGGGGGGACGACAGCCCCAGCATTTT	CAWSQGGRQPQHF
few	TRBV5-6	TRBD1	TRBJ1-5	TGTGCCAGCAGCTTCTATCGGACAGGGAGGAATAGCAATCAGCCCCAGCATTTT	CASSFYRTGRNSNQPQHF
few	TRBV5-1	-	TRBJ1-1	TGCGCCAGCAGTCCGGACGGGCCTGAAGCTTTCTTT	CASSPDGPEAFF
many	TRBV7-8	TRBD2	TRBJ2-2	TGTGCCAGCAGCTCTAGCGGGGGGACGAACACCGGGGAGCTGTTTTTT	CASSSSGGTNTGELFF
many	TRBV28	-	TRBJ1-5	TGTGCCAGCAGTCGGTCATTCCCTGGGCCCCAGCATTTT	CASSRSFPGPQHF
few	TRBV28	-	TRBJ1-5	TGTGCCTCGGGAGGGAATCAGCCCCAGCATTTT	CASGGNQPQHF
-	TRBV3-2	-	TRBJ2-7	TGTGCCAGCAGCCAAGAAAAGGGGGAATTCTACGAGCAGTACTTC	CASSQEKGEFYEQYF